These T cell receptor beta chains were read from a single sample in a study of T cells in Graves' hyperthyroidism and ophthalmopathy. From the multiplex PCR reads, TCRdb called clonotypes with MiXCR, one entry per CDR3 protein. Among hundreds of thousands of distinct CDR3 sequences listed, over 35% were seen once. Sequencing input: blood. All receptors derive from a middle-aged woman with Graves' hyperthyroidism. The CDR3 runs from the conserved cysteine through the conserved F or W. Fields, in order: clone size, V gene, J gene, D gene, CDR3 DNA, CDR3 protein. D genes are given only for firm matches. Rows give clone size only sometimes, using once, few, many, or a class for an expanded clone.

>NA|TRBV25-1|TRBJ1-2|NA
TGTGCCAGCGTCTCTGTGATGGCTAACTATGGCTACACCTTC
CASVSVMANYGYTF
>once|TRBV2|TRBJ2-7|NA
TGTGCCAGCAGTGTAAAGGGCTCCCACGAGCAGTACTTC
CASSVKGSHEQYF
>NA|TRBV2|TRBJ2-6|NA
TGTGCCAGCAGTTCCAAACAGGGCCGCTCTGGGGCCAACGTCCTGACTTTC
CASSSKQGRSGANVLTF
>NA|TRBV29-1|TRBJ1-1|NA
TGCAGCGTCTCAAGGTGGATGAGCACTGAAGCTTTCTTT
CSVSRWMSTEAFF
>few|TRBV13|TRBJ1-3|NA
TGTGCCAGCAGCTTAGTTCCGGGCGGGGGAAACACCATATATTTT
CASSLVPGGGNTIYF
>NA|TRBV28|TRBJ1-1|NA
TGTGCCACCCGAAGACACAGGAACACTGAAGCTTTCTTT
CATRRHRNTEAFF
>many|TRBV20-1|TRBJ1-1|NA
TGCAGTGCTAGACCGCCCAACTATGGAGCTTTCTTT
CSARPPNYGAFF
>many|TRBV6-6|TRBJ1-1|TRBD1
TGTGCCAGCAGTTCACCTCGGACAGGCCGCCTAATGAACACTGAAGCTTTCTTT
CASSSPRTGRLMNTEAFF
>NA|TRBV6-5|TRBJ2-5|NA
TGTGCCAGCGAGGGATTAACTAACCAAGAGACCCAGTACTTC
CASEGLTNQETQYF
>NA|TRBV9|TRBJ1-5|NA
TGTGCCAGCAGCCCAGGGACATCCCTGAATCAGCCCCAGCATTTT
CASSPGTSLNQPQHF
>NA|TRBV7-2|TRBJ1-4|NA
TGTGCCAGCAGCGGGGGGTCTAATGAAAAACTGTTTTTT
CASSGGSNEKLFF
>many|TRBV5-1|TRBJ1-6|NA
TGCGCCAGCAGCCCGACCGGGAGGGCGGAAATTCAACCCCTCCACTTT
CASSPTGRAEIQPLHF
>many|TRBV29-1|TRBJ2-7|NA
TGCAGCGTTGCTCGCCTGGGGCACGAGCAGTACTTC
CSVARLGHEQYF
>NA|TRBV15|TRBJ2-3|TRBD1
TGTGCCACCAGCAGACGACAGGGGAGCACAGATACGCAGTATTTT
CATSRRQGSTDTQYF
>many|TRBV20-1|TRBJ1-6|TRBD1
TGCAGTGCTAAACGCCCGGGACAGGGTGATTCACCCCTCCACTTT
CSAKRPGQGDSPLHF
>NA|TRBV28|TRBJ1-2|NA
TGTGCCAGCAGTCGCCCCTTAACCGGGACCTATGGCTACACCTTC
CASSRPLTGTYGYTF
>many|TRBV9|TRBJ1-1|NA
TGTGCCAGCAGCGTACTGCCGATGAACACTGAAGCTTTCTTT
CASSVLPMNTEAFF
>few|TRBV6-1|TRBJ2-7|TRBD2
TGTGCCAGCAGGCGGGAGGGGGCCACCTCCTACGAGCAGTACTTC
CASRREGATSYEQYF